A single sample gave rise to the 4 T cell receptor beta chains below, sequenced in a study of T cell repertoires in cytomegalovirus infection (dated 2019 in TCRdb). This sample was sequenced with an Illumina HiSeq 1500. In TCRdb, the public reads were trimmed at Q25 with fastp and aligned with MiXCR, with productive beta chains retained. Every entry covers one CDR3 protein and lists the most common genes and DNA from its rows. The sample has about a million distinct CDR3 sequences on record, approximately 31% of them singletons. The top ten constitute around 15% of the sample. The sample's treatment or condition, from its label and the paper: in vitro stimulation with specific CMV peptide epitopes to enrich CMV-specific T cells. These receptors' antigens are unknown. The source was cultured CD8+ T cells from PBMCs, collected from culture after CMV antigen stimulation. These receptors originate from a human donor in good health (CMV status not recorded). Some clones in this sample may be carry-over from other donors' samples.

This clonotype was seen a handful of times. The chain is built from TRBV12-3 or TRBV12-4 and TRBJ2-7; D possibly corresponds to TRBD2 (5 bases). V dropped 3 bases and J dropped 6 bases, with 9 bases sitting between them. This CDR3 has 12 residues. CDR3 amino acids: CASSLGRGEQYF. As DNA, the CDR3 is TGTGCCAGCAGTTTGGGTCGGGGCGAGCAGTACTTC.

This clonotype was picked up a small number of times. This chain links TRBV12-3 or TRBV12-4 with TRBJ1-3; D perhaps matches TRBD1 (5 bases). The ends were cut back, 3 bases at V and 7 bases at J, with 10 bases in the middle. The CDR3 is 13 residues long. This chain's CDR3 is CASSFAGRNTIYF. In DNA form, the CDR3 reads TGTGCCAGCAGTTTTGCAGGGAGGAACACCATATATTTT.

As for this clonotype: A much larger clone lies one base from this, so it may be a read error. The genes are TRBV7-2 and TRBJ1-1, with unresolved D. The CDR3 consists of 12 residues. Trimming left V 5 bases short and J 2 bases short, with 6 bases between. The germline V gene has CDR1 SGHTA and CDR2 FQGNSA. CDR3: CASSGENTEAFF. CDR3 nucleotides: TGTGCCAGCAGCGGGGAAAACACTGAAGCTTTCTTT.

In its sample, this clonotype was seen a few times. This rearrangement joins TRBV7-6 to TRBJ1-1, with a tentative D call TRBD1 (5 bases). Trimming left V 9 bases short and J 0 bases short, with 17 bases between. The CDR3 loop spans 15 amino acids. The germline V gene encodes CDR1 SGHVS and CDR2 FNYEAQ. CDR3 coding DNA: TGTGCCAGTAGGATGGGGACCGCTGTGAACACTGAAGCTTTCTTT. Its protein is CASRMGTAVNTEAFF.